The clone carrying this T cell receptor (beta chain) was counted ten times or more. Investigators excluded patients with uncontrolled infection, other autoimmune disease, pregnancy or lactation. Clinical symptoms, serum thyroxine and TRAb, thyroid ultrasound and orbital computed tomography were used for the diagnoses. This CDR3 contains 14 residues. Germline V gene sequence: CDR1 KGHDR, CDR2 SFDVKD. Deletions cut 3 bases from V and 5 bases from J, with 11 bases between. RNA transcripts gave rise to amplified TCR beta CDR3 regions. Carried out on the TCR CDR3, a first-round RT-PCR used the HTBI primer set. TCRdb reprocessed the multiplex PCR reads with MiXCR, giving one entry per CDR3 protein. The sample lists 600,000 to 650,000 distinct CDR3 sequences; less than 25% were seen once. This entry is derived from a study of T cells in Graves' hyperthyroidism and ophthalmopathy.

The TCR was taken from a man younger than 40 with Graves' ophthalmopathy. The chain has TRBV24-1 and TRBJ2-3; D may be TRBD1 (5 bases). The sample taken for sequencing was blood. The chain's CDR3 is CATSDEYTGDTQYF. The DNA for the CDR3 is TGTGCCACCAGTGATGAATACACAGGAGATACGCAGTATTTT.